These T cell receptor beta chains were read from a single sample in a study of blood T cell repertoires in COVID-19. Generated by immunoSEQ multiplex PCR, the TCRdb table keeps only in-frame clones and is missing some. The sample lists fewer than 650,000 clones, 70% to 90% seen once, with roughly 8.3% in the top ten. What was sequenced was peripheral blood. The receptors shown here come from a woman in her 50s with COVID-19, enrolled during active disease. The CDR3 runs from the conserved cysteine through the conserved F or W. A D gene is named only where the DNA matches it firmly. The size field is filled for only some rows; it gives once, few, many or a size class.

D: -
V: TRBV7-9
J: TRBJ1-2
size: few
DNA: TGTGCCAGCAGCCCCACCCTCGGAGGGCATGGCTACACCTTC
CDR3: CASSPTLGGHGYTF

D: -
V: TRBV18
J: TRBJ1-2
size: -
DNA: TGTGCCAGCTCAGCAGACAGGAGCGGCTACACCTTC
CDR3: CASSADRSGYTF

D: -
V: TRBV5-4
J: TRBJ2-1
size: -
DNA: TGTGCCAGCAGCTTCGCTCAGGGCTCCTACAATGAGCAGTTCTTC
CDR3: CASSFAQGSYNEQFF

D: -
V: TRBV5-8
J: TRBJ1-4
size: -
DNA: TGTGCCAGCAGCTTGAGTACAGGTGGAGGGGAAAAACTGTTTTTT
CDR3: CASSLSTGGGEKLFF

D: -
V: TRBV6-4
J: TRBJ1-6
size: -
DNA: TGTGCCAGCAGTGATTCGGGAGTCTCGGGGTCACCCCTCCACTTT
CDR3: CASSDSGVSGSPLHF

D: -
V: TRBV18
J: TRBJ1-4
size: -
DNA: TGTGCCAGCTCACCACCTCTACAGGCTAATGAAAAACTGTTTTTT
CDR3: CASSPPLQANEKLFF

D: TRBD1
V: TRBV7-9
J: TRBJ1-2
size: -
DNA: TGTGCCAGCAGCAGAGGGACAGGGGAGAACTATGGCTACACCTTC
CDR3: CASSRGTGENYGYTF

D: -
V: TRBV3-1/TRBV3-2
J: TRBJ1-3
size: -
DNA: TGTGCCAGCAGCCAAGCCTATAGATTTGGAGGGTTCCGCCGCTCTGGAAACACCATATATTTT
CDR3: CASSQAYRFGGFRRSGNTIYF

D: TRBD2
V: TRBV11-2
J: TRBJ2-3
size: -
DNA: TGTGCCAGCAGACCCATAGCGGGGGCCCTCGTAACGCAGTATTTT
CDR3: CASRPIAGALVTQYF

D: TRBD1
V: TRBV15
J: TRBJ1-1
size: -
DNA: TGTGCCACCAGCAGAGATAGATTAGGGGGCGACACTGAAGCTTTCTTT
CDR3: CATSRDRLGGDTEAFF

D: TRBD1
V: TRBV30
J: TRBJ2-3
size: -
DNA: TGTGCCTGGAGTGCCAGGGGGCAGACAGATACGCAGTATTTT
CDR3: CAWSARGQTDTQYF

D: -
V: TRBV6-5
J: TRBJ1-6
size: -
DNA: TGTGCCAGCAGTTACTCCACAGGGTTTGGGACACCCCTCCACTTT
CDR3: CASSYSTGFGTPLHF

D: -
V: TRBV9
J: TRBJ1-6
size: once
DNA: TGTGCCAGCAGCGCGGAGAAATCCTATAATTCACCCCTCCACTTT
CDR3: CASSAEKSYNSPLHF

D: -
V: TRBV1
J: TRBJ1-1
size: -
DNA: TGCACCAGCAGCCTTACCGGGACAGGGGCCCCCTACACTGAAGCTTTCTTT
CDR3: CTSSLTGTGAPYTEAFF

D: -
V: TRBV15
J: TRBJ1-4
size: -
DNA: TGTGCCACCAGCAGCGACGGTTGGGGGAGGAACGCAACTAATGAAAAACTGTTTTTT
CDR3: CATSSDGWGRNATNEKLFF

D: -
V: TRBV7-9
J: TRBJ1-5
size: -
DNA: TGTGCCACCGAGGGAGGGAGCAATCAGCCCCAGCATTTT
CDR3: CATEGGSNQPQHF

D: -
V: TRBV7-9
J: TRBJ2-5
size: -
DNA: TGTGCCAGTCAAATATGGGCGCAGGTCGACCAAGAGACCCAGTACTTC
CDR3: CASQIWAQVDQETQYF

D: TRBD1
V: TRBV5-1
J: TRBJ2-3
size: once
DNA: TGCGCCAGCAGCCCGTCGCATATAGGCTGGACAGGGATAGATACGCAGTATTTT
CDR3: CASSPSHIGWTGIDTQYF

D: TRBD2
V: TRBV18
J: TRBJ2-3
size: -
DNA: TGTGCCAGCTCACCACGCCAGCGGGACACAGATACGCAGTATTTT
CDR3: CASSPRQRDTDTQYF

D: TRBD1
V: TRBV4-1
J: TRBJ2-5
size: -
DNA: TGCGCCAGCAGCCATTTCTCCAGGGGGATACAAGAGACCCAGTACTTC
CDR3: CASSHFSRGIQETQYF

D: -
V: TRBV7-2
J: TRBJ2-2
size: -
DNA: TGTGCCAGCAGCTTCAACCCATTTGAGGAGGGGGCGCTCACCGGGGAGCTGTTTTTT
CDR3: CASSFNPFEEGALTGELFF

D: -
V: TRBV28
J: TRBJ1-5
size: -
DNA: TGTGCCAGCAGTTTGGGAGGTCAGCCCCAGCATTTT
CDR3: CASSLGGQPQHF

D: -
V: TRBV7-8
J: TRBJ2-5
size: once
DNA: TGTGCCAGCAGCTTATATGCAGGACAAGAGACCCAGTACTTC
CDR3: CASSLYAGQETQYF

D: TRBD2
V: TRBV5-1
J: TRBJ2-1
size: -
DNA: TGCGCCAGCAGCCCCTTAGCGGGAGACAATGAGCAGTTCTTC
CDR3: CASSPLAGDNEQFF

D: -
V: TRBV2
J: TRBJ1-1
size: once
DNA: TGTGCCAGCAGTGGTGGCAGGCTATCCACTGAAGCTTTCTTT
CDR3: CASSGGRLSTEAFF

D: -
V: TRBV29-1
J: TRBJ1-4
size: -
DNA: TGCAGCGTTGAGGAAGGGGCGAATGAAAAACTGTTTTTT
CDR3: CSVEEGANEKLFF

D: TRBD1
V: TRBV27
J: TRBJ2-7
size: -
DNA: TGTGCCAGCACCCGTTCGGGACAGGGGTCCTACGAGCAGTACTTC
CDR3: CASTRSGQGSYEQYF

D: TRBD1
V: TRBV9
J: TRBJ2-3
size: few
DNA: TGTGCCAGCAGCGCTGAATGGACAGGGGGACTAGATACGCAGTATTTT
CDR3: CASSAEWTGGLDTQYF

D: -
V: TRBV3-1/TRBV3-2
J: TRBJ1-2
size: -
DNA: TGTGCCAGCAGCCAAGGAGAGTATGGCTACACCTTC
CDR3: CASSQGEYGYTF

D: -
V: TRBV9
J: TRBJ2-7
size: once
DNA: TGTGCCAGCAGCGTGGGCAGGGCCGGGTACGAGCAGTACTTC
CDR3: CASSVGRAGYEQYF

D: TRBD1
V: TRBV5-1
J: TRBJ1-2
size: -
DNA: TGCGCCAGCAGCTCAACGGGACAGGCTAACTATGGCTACACCTTC
CDR3: CASSSTGQANYGYTF

D: TRBD2
V: TRBV3-1/TRBV3-2
J: TRBJ2-2
size: -
DNA: TGTGCCAGCAGCCAAGATCTTAGCGGGTCCGGGGAGCTGTTTTTT
CDR3: CASSQDLSGSGELFF

D: TRBD2
V: TRBV27
J: TRBJ2-1
size: -
DNA: TGTGCCAGCAGTAGGAGCGGGGGGGTTTACAATGAGCAGTTCTTC
CDR3: CASSRSGGVYNEQFF

D: -
V: TRBV2
J: TRBJ2-3
size: -
DNA: TGTGCCAGCAGTGAGGATCGGGGGGCGACAGATACGCAGTATTTT
CDR3: CASSEDRGATDTQYF

D: TRBD1
V: TRBV27
J: TRBJ1-5
size: -
DNA: TGTGCCAGCAGTTTGACAGGGGGGTATCAGCCCCAGCATTTT
CDR3: CASSLTGGYQPQHF

D: -
V: TRBV30
J: TRBJ1-3
size: -
DNA: TGTGCCTGGAGTTCTAACTCTGGAAACACCATATATTTT
CDR3: CAWSSNSGNTIYF

D: -
V: TRBV19
J: TRBJ2-7
size: -
DNA: TGTGCCAGTTCCCAGTCCCCCTACGAGCAGTACTTC
CDR3: CASSQSPYEQYF

D: TRBD1
V: TRBV6-5
J: TRBJ1-6
size: -
DNA: TGTGCCAGCAGATCGGGACAGCACTATAATTCACCCCTCCACTTT
CDR3: CASRSGQHYNSPLHF

D: TRBD1
V: TRBV2
J: TRBJ1-5
size: -
DNA: TGTGCCAGCAGTCCCGGACAGGGGATACCTAATCAGCCCCAGCATTTT
CDR3: CASSPGQGIPNQPQHF

D: TRBD1
V: TRBV5-1
J: TRBJ2-3
size: -
DNA: TGCGCCAGCAGCTGGGACAGGGACACAGATACGCAGTATTTT
CDR3: CASSWDRDTDTQYF